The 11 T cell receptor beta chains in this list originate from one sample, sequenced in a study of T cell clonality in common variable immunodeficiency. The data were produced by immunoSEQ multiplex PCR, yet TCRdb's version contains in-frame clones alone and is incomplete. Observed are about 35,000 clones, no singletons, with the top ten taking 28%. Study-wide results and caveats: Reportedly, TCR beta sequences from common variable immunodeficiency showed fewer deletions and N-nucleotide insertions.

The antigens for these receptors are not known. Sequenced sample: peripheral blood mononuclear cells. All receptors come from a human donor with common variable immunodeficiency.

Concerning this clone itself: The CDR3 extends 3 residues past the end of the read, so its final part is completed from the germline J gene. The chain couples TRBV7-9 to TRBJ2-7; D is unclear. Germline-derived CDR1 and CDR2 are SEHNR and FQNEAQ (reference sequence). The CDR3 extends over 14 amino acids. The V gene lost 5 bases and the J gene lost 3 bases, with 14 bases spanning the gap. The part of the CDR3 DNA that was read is TGTGCCAGCAGCCCCGAGTCTGGCGGCTACGAG. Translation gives CASSPESGGYE. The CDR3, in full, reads CASSPESGGYEQYF.

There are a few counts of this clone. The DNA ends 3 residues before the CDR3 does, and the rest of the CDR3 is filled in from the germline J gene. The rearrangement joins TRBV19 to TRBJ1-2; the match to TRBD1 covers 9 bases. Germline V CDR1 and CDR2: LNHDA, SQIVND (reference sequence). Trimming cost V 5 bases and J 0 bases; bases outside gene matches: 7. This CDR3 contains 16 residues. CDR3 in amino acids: CASSARGQGTNYGYTF. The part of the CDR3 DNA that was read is TGTGCCAGTAGTGCCCGTGGACAGGGGACTAACTATGGC.

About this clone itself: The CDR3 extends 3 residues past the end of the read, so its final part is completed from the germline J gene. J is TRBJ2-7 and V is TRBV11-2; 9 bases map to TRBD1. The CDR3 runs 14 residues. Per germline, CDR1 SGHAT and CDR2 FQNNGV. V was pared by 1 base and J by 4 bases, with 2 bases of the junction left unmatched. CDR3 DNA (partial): TGTGCCAGCAGCTTAGGGGACAGGGATTACGAG. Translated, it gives CASSLGDRDYE. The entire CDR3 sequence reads CASSLGDRDYEQYF.

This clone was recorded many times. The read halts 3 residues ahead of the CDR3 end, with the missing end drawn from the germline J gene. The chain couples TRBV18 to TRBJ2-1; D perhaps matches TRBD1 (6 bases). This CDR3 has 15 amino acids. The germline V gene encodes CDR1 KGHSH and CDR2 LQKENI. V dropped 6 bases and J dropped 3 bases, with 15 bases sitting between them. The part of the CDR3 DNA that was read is TGTGCCAGCTCTCAGCAGGGGAGCAGCTACAATGAG. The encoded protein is CASSQQGSSYNE. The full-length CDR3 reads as CASSQQGSSYNEQFF.

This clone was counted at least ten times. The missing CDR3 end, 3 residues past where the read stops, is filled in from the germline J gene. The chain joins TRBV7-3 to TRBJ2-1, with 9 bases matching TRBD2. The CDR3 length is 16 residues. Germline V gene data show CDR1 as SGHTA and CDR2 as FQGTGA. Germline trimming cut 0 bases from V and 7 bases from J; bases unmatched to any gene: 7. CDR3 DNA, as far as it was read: TGTGCCAGCAGCTTAACGACCGCGGGAGGGATGAATGAG. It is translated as CASSLTTAGGMNE. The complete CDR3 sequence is CASSLTTAGGMNEQFF.

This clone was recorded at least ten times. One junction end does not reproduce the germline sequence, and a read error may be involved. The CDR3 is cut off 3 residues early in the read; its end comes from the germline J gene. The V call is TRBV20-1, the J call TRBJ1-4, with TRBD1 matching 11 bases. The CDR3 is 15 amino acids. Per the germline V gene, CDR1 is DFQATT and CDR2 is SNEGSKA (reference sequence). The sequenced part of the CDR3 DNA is TGCAGTGCGAGAGATCGGACAGGGGGCTATGAAAAA. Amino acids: CSARDRTGGYEK. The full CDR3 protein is CSARDRTGGYEKLFF.

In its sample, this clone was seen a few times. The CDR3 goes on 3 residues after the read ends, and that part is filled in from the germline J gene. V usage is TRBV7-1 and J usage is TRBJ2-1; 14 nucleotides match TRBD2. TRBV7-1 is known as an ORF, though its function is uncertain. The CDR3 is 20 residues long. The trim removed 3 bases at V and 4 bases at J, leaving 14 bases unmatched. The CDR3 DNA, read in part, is TGTGCCAGCAGCTCGGTTGGCGGGACTAGCGGGAGTGCGCGGTACAATGAG. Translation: CASSSVGGTSGSARYNE. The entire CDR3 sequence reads CASSSVGGTSGSARYNEQFF.

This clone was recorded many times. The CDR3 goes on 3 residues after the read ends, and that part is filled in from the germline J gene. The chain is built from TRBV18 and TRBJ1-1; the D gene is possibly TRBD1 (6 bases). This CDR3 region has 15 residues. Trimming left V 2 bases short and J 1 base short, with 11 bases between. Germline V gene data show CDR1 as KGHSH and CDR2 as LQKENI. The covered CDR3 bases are TGTGCCAGCTCACCAGGAGGGACACCGAACACTGAA. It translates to CASSPGGTPNTE. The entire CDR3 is CASSPGGTPNTEAFF.

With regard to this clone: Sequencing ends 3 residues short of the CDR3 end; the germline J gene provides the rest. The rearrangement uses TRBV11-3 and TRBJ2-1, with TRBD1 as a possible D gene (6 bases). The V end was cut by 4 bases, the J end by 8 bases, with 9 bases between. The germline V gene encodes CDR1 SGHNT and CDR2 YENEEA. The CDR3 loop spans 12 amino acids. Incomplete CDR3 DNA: TGTGCCAGCAGCTCCAGGGGCTATGAG. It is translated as CASSSRGYE. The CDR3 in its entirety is CASSSRGYEQFF.

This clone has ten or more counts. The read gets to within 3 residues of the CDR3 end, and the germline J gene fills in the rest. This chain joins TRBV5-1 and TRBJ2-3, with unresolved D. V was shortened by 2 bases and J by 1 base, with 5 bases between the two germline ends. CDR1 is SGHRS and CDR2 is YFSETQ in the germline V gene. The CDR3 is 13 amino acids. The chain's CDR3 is CASSLGRTDTQYF. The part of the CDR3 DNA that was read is TGCGCCAGCAGCTTAGGCCGCACAGATACG.

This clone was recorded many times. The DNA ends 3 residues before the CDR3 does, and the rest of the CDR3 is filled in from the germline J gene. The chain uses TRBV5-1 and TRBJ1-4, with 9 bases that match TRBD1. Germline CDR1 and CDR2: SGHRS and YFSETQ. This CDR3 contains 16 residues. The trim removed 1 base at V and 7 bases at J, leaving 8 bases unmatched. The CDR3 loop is CASSLLSGTGTEKLFF. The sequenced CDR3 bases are TGCGCCAGCAGCTTGTTATCCGGGACAGGGACTGAAAAA. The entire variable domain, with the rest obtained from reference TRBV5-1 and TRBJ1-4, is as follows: KAGVTQTPRYLIKTRGQQVTLSCSPISGHRSVSWYQQTPGQGLQFLFEYFSETQRNKGNFPGRFSGRQFSNSRSEMNVSTLELGDSALYLCASSLLSGTGTEKLFFGSGTQLSVL.